Each of the 15 T cell receptor beta chains below was sequenced from the same sample in a study of T cell responses to AZD1222 COVID-19 vaccine. Clones were sequenced by immunoSEQ multiplex PCR, and TCRdb holds only the in-frame ones, with some missing. The data show 150,000 to 200,000 clones, 85% to 95% seen once. Sequenced here: peripheral blood, sampled on day 0 of AZD1222 vaccination. These receptors all come from an adult in good health.

The rearrangement links TRBV4-1 to TRBJ2-1; D is perhaps TRBD2 (5 bases). Trimming shortened V by 0 bases and J by 4 bases, and 10 bases separated the two germline ends. There are 15 residues in the CDR3. CDR1 is MGHRA, CDR2 YSYEKL, per germline. CDR3 amino acids: CASSQEDLYYNEQFF. The CDR3 coding sequence is TGCGCCAGCAGCCAAGAGGACTTGTATTACAATGAGCAGTTCTTC.

The chain has TRBV12-3 or TRBV12-4 and TRBJ1-2; 7 nucleotides match TRBD1. The CDR3 spans 13 residues. V gave up 0 bases and J gave up 8 bases; unmatched junction bases: 3. The CDR3 loop reads CASSLARQGGYTF. The CDR3, as DNA: TGTGCCAGCAGTTTAGCGAGACAGGGAGGCTACACCTTC.

V and J are TRBV3-1 (or the pseudogene TRBV3-2) and TRBJ2-7; 7 bases match TRBD2. CDR3 size: 15 residues. Germline CDR1 reads LGHDT; CDR2 reads YNNKEL (reference sequence). Trimming took 2 bases from V and 6 from J; bases not matched to a gene: 10. The CDR3 loop is CASSQMGGPGAEQYF. The CDR3 region has the DNA TGTGCCAGCAGCCAAATGGGAGGGCCTGGGGCCGAGCAGTACTTC.

The chain combines TRBV10-1 with TRBJ2-1; perhaps TRBD2 as D (5 bases). CDR1 and CDR2 from the germline V gene are WNHNN and SYGVQD (reference sequence). The CDR3 extends over 16 amino acids. Trimming left V 2 bases short and J 2 bases short, with 13 bases between. In DNA, the CDR3 is TGCGCCAGCAGTGAGGGACTTCTGAGTGCCTACAATGAGCAGTTCTTC. Translating it yields CASSEGLLSAYNEQFF.

This chain joins TRBV4-2 and TRBJ2-2; 9 nucleotides match TRBD1. The CDR3 is made up of 16 amino acids. With V trimmed by 2 bases and J by 6 bases, 7 bases remained unmatched. CDR1 LGHNA and CDR2 YNFKEQ come from the germline V gene. DNA of the CDR3: TGTGCCAGCAGCCAACTGGGGGACAGGGCGTCCGGGGAGCTGTTTTTT. Its translation is CASSQLGDRASGELFF.

This clone was seen more than once but under ten times. V is TRBV7-2 and J is TRBJ1-6; D is unresolved. This CDR3 has 14 residues. CDR1 SGHTA and CDR2 FQGNSA come from the germline V gene. V lost 10 bases and J 7 bases, leaving 17 bases between the germline ends. The CDR3 reads CAISLNTGNSPLHF. The DNA for the CDR3 is TGTGCCATCAGTCTGAATACGGGAAATTCACCCCTCCACTTT.

The rearrangement uses TRBV27 and TRBJ2-5; TRBD1 is a possible D gene (6 bases). The germline gives CDR1 MNHEY, CDR2 SMNVEV (reference sequence). Trimming cost V 2 bases and J 5 bases, with 12 bases left between them. The CDR3 runs to 14 residues. The CDR3 region has the DNA TGTGCCAGCAGTTTACAGGGGCCAGGCGAGACCCAGTACTTC. Its protein product is CASSLQGPGETQYF.

The chain has TRBV9 and TRBJ2-1; 8 bases are shared with TRBD1. Germline V gene lookup returns CDR1 SGDLS and CDR2 YYNGEE. Trimming took 3 bases from V and 3 from J; bases not matched to a gene: 5. The CDR3 spans 15 residues. CDR3 region: CASSARTGIYNEQFF. The CDR3, as DNA: TGTGCCAGCAGCGCGCGGACAGGGATCTACAATGAGCAGTTCTTC.

This clone has just one count. The rearrangement uses TRBV3-1 (or the pseudogene TRBV3-2) and TRBJ1-2, with D possibly matching TRBD1 (5 bases). The CDR3 contains 16 residues. From germline, CDR1 is LGHDT and CDR2 YNNKEL (reference sequence). With 3 bases removed from V and 5 bases from J, the gap between germline ends came to 19 bases. The CDR3 loop is CASSQNLPGERYGYTF. CDR3 nucleotide sequence: TGTGCCAGCAGCCAGAACCTGCCGGGGGAGAGGTATGGCTACACCTTC.

This chain uses TRBV6-5 with TRBJ2-3; D may be TRBD1 (6 bases). V was shortened by 1 base and J by 4 bases, with 12 bases between the two germline ends. Germline-derived CDR1 and CDR2 are MNHEY and SVGAGI. This CDR3 contains 15 residues. The CDR3 sequence is CASSYFGQNPDTQYF. The CDR3 DNA is TGTGCCAGCAGTTACTTTGGACAGAACCCAGATACGCAGTATTTT.

The chain joins TRBV5-1 to TRBJ1-1, with TRBD1 as a possible D gene (6 bases). CDR3 length: 15 amino acids. Trimming stripped 0 bases from V and 5 bases from J, with 14 bases between. CDR1 is SGHRS, CDR2 YFSETQ, per germline. DNA for the CDR3: TGCGCCAGCAGCTTGGCTAGGGGGATGGAAACTGAAGCTTTCTTT. Translated, it gives CASSLARGMETEAFF. The whole variable domain, remainder taken from reference TRBV5-1 and TRBJ1-1, is KAGVTQTPRYLIKTRGQQVTLSCSPISGHRSVSWYQQTPGQGLQFLFEYFSETQRNKGNFPGRFSGRQFSNSRSEMNVSTLELGDSALYLCASSLARGMETEAFFGQGTRLTVV.

The chain links TRBV5-1 to TRBJ1-5, with D possibly matching TRBD1 (6 bases). The CDR3 consists of 15 residues. Per germline, CDR1 SGHRS and CDR2 YFSETQ. The ends were cut back, 0 bases at V and 2 bases at J, with 9 bases in the middle. The CDR3 DNA reads as TGCGCCAGCAGCTTGGGGGGGGCAGGCAATCAGCCCCAGCATTTT. Its protein product is CASSLGGAGNQPQHF.

The chain is built from TRBV27 and TRBJ2-7; tentatively, D is TRBD2 (5 bases). CDR3 length: 13 amino acids. Germline CDR1 MNHEY, CDR2 SMNVEV (reference sequence). The CDR3 loop is CAVVDLGSYEQYV. The CDR3 nucleotides read TGTGCGGTTGTGGACTTGGGGTCCTACGAGCAGTACGTC.

The chain has TRBV7-8 and TRBJ1-6; 9 nucleotides align to TRBD1. Germline CDR1 reads SGHVS; CDR2 reads FQNEAQ. The ends lost 4 bases at V and 7 bases at J; junction bases unmatched: 11. This CDR3 spans 17 amino acids. CDR3 sequence (DNA): TGTGCCAGCAGCTCACAGATGCCGGGACAGGGAAATTCACCCCTCCACTTT. Translated, it gives CASSSQMPGQGNSPLHF.

With regard to this clone: Other DNA sequences in this specimen translate into the identical CDR3. The chain combines TRBV7-2 with TRBJ1-1; no firm D call. The CDR3 sequence is 13 residues long. V lost 2 bases, J lost 0 bases, and 4 bases lay in between. Germline CDR1 reads SGHTA; CDR2 reads FQGNSA. CDR3 sequence reads: CASSLTVNTEAFF. Written as DNA, the CDR3 is TGTGCCAGCAGCTTAACGGTGAACACTGAAGCTTTCTTT.